Listed below are T cell receptor beta chains from one sample, sequenced in a study of identical twins. TCRdb re-derived calls from the 5' RACE reads in MiXCR, one entry per CDR3 protein. The data show roughly 770,000 distinct CDR3 sequences, around a sixth seen once. The same sample was also studied in work on T cells expressing NK-cell markers.

The material sequenced was PBMCs. The receptors originated from a woman aged 18-35 years in good health. The CDR3 runs from the conserved cysteine through the conserved F or W. Each record gives: V gene, D gene, J gene, clone size, CDR3 protein, CDR3 DNA. A D gene is named only where the DNA matches it firmly. A row's size may be missing; if present it is once, few, many or a size class.

>TRBV7-9|-|TRBJ2-1|-
CASSAGQRESEQFF
TGTGCCAGCAGCGCAGGACAGCGTGAGAGTGAGCAGTTCTTC
>TRBV5-1|TRBD2|TRBJ2-3|-
CASSRGTSQLYTQYF
TGCGCCAGCAGCCGGGGGACTAGTCAACTATATACGCAGTATTTT
>TRBV5-1|TRBD1|TRBJ2-7|few
CASSPGQGSSEQYF
TGCGCCAGCAGCCCCGGACAGGGGAGTTCCGAGCAGTACTTC
>TRBV20-1|TRBD2|TRBJ2-2|-
CSARYRAGTGELFF
TGCAGTGCTAGATATCGAGCGGGGACCGGGGAGCTGTTTTTT
>TRBV10-3|-|TRBJ2-1|few
CAISLQETINNEQFF
TGTGCCATCAGTCTACAGGAAACGATTAACAATGAGCAGTTCTTC
>TRBV4-3|-|TRBJ2-1|-
CASSQAFGQGWDEQFF
TGCGCCAGCAGCCAAGCTTTCGGGCAGGGGTGGGATGAGCAGTTCTTC
>TRBV7-9|-|TRBJ1-3|-
CASSSPDTIYF
TGTGCCAGCAGCTCTCCGGACACCATATATTTT
>TRBV7-2|-|TRBJ2-3|-
CASSLGLGLRTDTQYF
TGTGCCAGCAGCTTAGGGCTGGGACTCCGGACAGATACGCAGTATTTT
>TRBV20-1|TRBD1|TRBJ2-5|-
CSARGTAETQYF
TGCAGTGCTAGGGGGACAGCAGAGACCCAGTACTTC
>TRBV10-3|-|TRBJ2-1|-
CASLDSYNEQFF
TGTGCCAGCCTTGACAGTTACAATGAGCAGTTCTTC
>TRBV5-1|-|TRBJ2-3|-
CASSPTPGDPQYF
TGCGCCAGCAGCCCCACCCCAGGGGATCCGCAGTATTTT
>TRBV5-1|-|TRBJ2-1|-
CASSRGPWEQFF
TGCGCCAGCAGCCGAGGGCCCTGGGAGCAGTTCTTC
>TRBV5-1|TRBD1|TRBJ2-3|-
CASSSPDRTDTQYF
TGCGCCAGCAGCTCTCCGGACAGGACAGATACGCAGTATTTT
>TRBV5-1|TRBD2|TRBJ2-3|few
CASSPAGVIDTQYF
TGCGCCAGCTCCCCAGCGGGAGTCATAGATACGCAGTATTTT
>TRBV10-3|TRBD2|TRBJ2-2|few
CAITAGLAGRAGELFF
TGTGCCATCACCGCGGGACTAGCGGGACGGGCCGGGGAGCTGTTTTTT
>TRBV5-1|-|TRBJ2-2|few
CASSFPRDNGLTTGELFF
TGCGCCAGCAGCTTCCCCCGGGACAACGGACTAACGACCGGGGAGCTGTTTTTT
>TRBV5-1|-|TRBJ2-2|-
CASRIPPETGELFF
TGCGCCAGCAGGATCCCACCTGAGACCGGGGAGCTGTTTTTT
>TRBV12-3/TRBV12-4|TRBD2|TRBJ2-5|-
CASSAWGLAGKQYF
TGTGCCAGCAGCGCATGGGGACTAGCGGGAAAACAGTACTTC
>TRBV20-1|TRBD1|TRBJ1-5|few
CSANRDRDQPQHF
TGCAGTGCTAACCGGGACAGGGATCAGCCCCAGCATTTT
>TRBV3-1|-|TRBJ2-3|-
CASSPQRNRVGDTQYF
TGTGCCAGCAGCCCACAGCGGAACAGGGTCGGAGATACGCAGTATTTT
>TRBV7-9|-|TRBJ2-5|-
CASSPTAETQYF
TGTGCCAGCAGCCCGACTGCGGAGACCCAGTACTTC
>TRBV5-1|-|TRBJ2-2|-
CASSILTLPLAGELFF
TGCGCCAGCAGCATCCTGACACTTCCATTGGCCGGGGAGCTGTTTTTT